These T cell receptor beta chains were read from a single sample in a study of blood T cell repertoires in COVID-19. Produced via immunoSEQ multiplex PCR; TCRdb's table is partial and in-frame only. Among a few hundred thousand clones listed, 75% to 90% were seen once. The sample taken for sequencing was PBMCs or T cells enriched from blood (not recorded which). These receptors came from a woman aged 50 to 65 who had recovered from COVID-19. CDR3s include the opening cysteine and the closing phenylalanine or tryptophan. A D gene is named only where the DNA matches it firmly. Clone size is stated in some rows and not others, as once, few, many or a class when expanded.

V,size,length,D,J,CDR3,DNA
TRBV7-2,NA,14,NA,TRBJ2-1,CASSYISSYNEQFF,TGTGCCAGCAGCTATATCAGCTCCTACAATGAGCAGTTCTTC
TRBV7-2,once,16,NA,TRBJ1-2,CASSRGLPPGGDGYTF,TGTGCCAGCAGCCGGGGACTCCCGCCCGGCGGGGATGGCTACACCTTC
TRBV4-1,NA,13,TRBD1,TRBJ2-7,CASSPDRGNEQYF,TGCGCCAGCAGCCCCGACAGGGGGAACGAGCAGTACTTC
TRBV7-9,NA,15,NA,TRBJ1-6,CAVMDARSGNSPLHF,TGTGCCGTTATGGACGCCCGGTCGGGAAATTCACCCCTCCACTTT
TRBV9,NA,17,TRBD1,TRBJ2-5,CASSPGQVDLKSETQYF,TGTGCCAGCAGCCCGGGACAGGTGGACCTAAAGTCGGAGACCCAGTACTTC
TRBV7-9,once,16,NA,TRBJ1-6,CASSLDRGPSNSPLHF,TGTGCCAGCAGCTTAGATCGAGGGCCAAGTAATTCACCCCTCCACTTT
TRBV5-1,NA,18,TRBD1,TRBJ1-1,CASSSSGTAEGLDTEAFF,TGCGCCAGCAGCTCCTCCGGGACAGCGGAGGGCTTGGACACTGAAGCTTTCTTT
TRBV5-6,NA,13,NA,TRBJ2-3,CASSLVASDTQYF,TGTGCCAGCAGCTTGGTGGCCTCGGATACGCAGTATTTT
TRBV9,NA,16,TRBD1,TRBJ1-2,CASSASRSGGAYGYTF,TGTGCCAGCAGCGCTTCCCGGTCAGGGGGCGCTTATGGCTACACCTTC
TRBV19,NA,14,TRBD2,TRBJ2-7,CASTERGLKDEQYF,TGTGCCAGTACTGAGAGGGGACTAAAAGATGAGCAGTACTTC
TRBV7-9,NA,16,NA,TRBJ2-5,CASSLKTGLPQETQYF,TGTGCCAGCAGCTTAAAAACAGGGCTACCCCAAGAGACCCAGTACTTC
TRBV27,few,13,TRBD1,TRBJ1-2,CASSKGQGYGYTF,TGTGCCAGCAGTAAGGGACAGGGATATGGCTACACCTTC
TRBV2,NA,15,NA,TRBJ1-4,CASSTRQVLEEKLFF,TGTGCCAGCAGTACTAGACAGGTTCTTGAGGAAAAACTGTTTTTT
TRBV27,once,15,NA,TRBJ2-1,CASSLPDTRWNEQFF,TGTGCCAGCAGTTTACCGGACACTCGGTGGAATGAGCAGTTCTTC
TRBV14,NA,16,NA,TRBJ1-6,CASSQVLGPRTSPLHF,TGTGCCAGCAGCCAGGTTTTGGGGCCCCGGACTTCACCCCTCCACTTT
TRBV7-9,NA,15,TRBD1,TRBJ2-7,CASSLALAGGYEQYF,TGTGCCAGCAGCTTAGCGTTGGCAGGGGGCTACGAGCAGTACTTC
TRBV14,NA,13,TRBD1,TRBJ1-2,CASSQRTGGGYTF,TGTGCCAGCAGCCAGCGAACAGGGGGCGGCTACACCTTC
TRBV5-1,once,16,NA,TRBJ1-1,CASSLMGAGYNTEAFF,TGCGCCAGCAGCTTAATGGGGGCGGGTTACAACACTGAAGCTTTCTTT
TRBV11-1,NA,16,TRBD2,TRBJ2-2,CASSPVSGAGTGELFF,TGTGCCAGCAGCCCGGTGAGCGGGGCTGGGACCGGGGAGCTGTTTTTT
TRBV27,NA,12,NA,TRBJ2-1,CASSSVYNEQFF,TGTGCCAGCAGCTCAGTTTACAATGAGCAGTTCTTC